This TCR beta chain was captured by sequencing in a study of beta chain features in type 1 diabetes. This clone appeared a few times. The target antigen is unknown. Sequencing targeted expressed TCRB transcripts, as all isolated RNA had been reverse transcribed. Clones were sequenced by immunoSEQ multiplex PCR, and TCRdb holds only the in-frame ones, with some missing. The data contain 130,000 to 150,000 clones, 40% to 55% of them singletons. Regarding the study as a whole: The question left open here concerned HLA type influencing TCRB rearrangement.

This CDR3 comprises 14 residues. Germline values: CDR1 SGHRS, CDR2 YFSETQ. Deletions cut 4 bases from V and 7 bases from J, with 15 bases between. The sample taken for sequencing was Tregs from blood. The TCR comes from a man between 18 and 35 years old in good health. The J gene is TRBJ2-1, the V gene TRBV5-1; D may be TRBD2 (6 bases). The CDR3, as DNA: TGCGCCAGCAGCCCTCTAGGTGGGGGGAATGAGCAGTTCTTC. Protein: CASSPLGGGNEQFF.